One and the same sample provided the 27 T cell receptor beta chains below, sequenced in a study of T cells in Graves' hyperthyroidism and ophthalmopathy. The TCR beta CDR3 regions underwent amplification using RNA transcripts as the source. HTBI primers were employed in a first-round RT-PCR of the TCR CDR3. Via MiXCR, TCRdb re-called the multiplex PCR reads, giving one row per CDR3 protein. The sample holds about 480,000 distinct CDR3 sequences, less than 25% seen once. The sequencing sample was made of blood. These receptors all stem from a woman aged 70 to 79 with Graves' ophthalmopathy.

The chain recombines TRBV3-1 with TRBJ1-6; possible D gene TRBD1, 6 bases. The germline gives CDR1 LGHDT, CDR2 YNNKEL (reference sequence). The germline V and J ends were trimmed by 4 bases and 6 bases, with 16 bases remaining between them. The CDR3 covers 16 residues. CDR3 sequence reads: CASSRFSGHSNSPLHF. For the CDR3, the DNA is TGTGCCAGCAGCCGGTTTTCGGGACACTCTAATTCACCCCTCCACTTT.

Points on this clonotype: At one end the junction does not follow the germline gene, possibly because of a read error. This chain connects TRBV12-3 or TRBV12-4 to TRBJ2-7; no clear D. The CDR3 covers 15 residues. CDR3 nucleotide sequence: TGTGCCAACAGTTACGCCCCAGATGGGTCCTACGAGCAGTACTTC. Translated, it gives CANSYAPDGSYEQYF.

This clonotype has at least ten counts. The chain links TRBV9 to TRBJ2-7; D remains ambiguous. CDR3 length equals 14 residues. Trimming pared 4 bases from V and 3 bases from J, leaving 14 bases between. Per germline, CDR1 SGDLS and CDR2 YYNGEE. The CDR3 DNA reads TGTGCCAGCAGCCTAAGTGGGTCAGACTACGAGCAGTACTTC. The encoded protein is CASSLSGSDYEQYF.

The J gene is TRBJ1-1, the V gene TRBV10-2; D gene ambiguous. CDR3 size: 20 residues. The V gene lost 3 bases and the J gene lost 1 base, with 27 bases spanning the gap. Germline V lookup: CDR1 WSHSY, CDR2 SAAADI. The DNA of the CDR3 is TGCGCCAGCAGTGAACGACATGTGAGAGTGTCCCCCCCCGGGAACACTGAAGCTTTCTTT. Translated: CASSERHVRVSPPGNTEAFF.

This clonotype was counted a few times. CDR3 sequence reads: CASRAGVSAYNEQFF. DNA of the CDR3: TGTGCCAGCAGAGCGGGAGTGAGTGCCTACAATGAGCAGTTCTTC. The gene calls are TRBV27 and TRBJ2-1; 8 nucleotides match TRBD2. Germline V gene sequence: CDR1 MNHEY, CDR2 SMNVEV (reference sequence). This CDR3 is built from 15 residues. With V trimmed by 6 bases and J by 2 bases, 6 bases remained unmatched.

About this clonotype itself: This may come from a read error, since a much larger clone is one base off. V gene TRBV20-1 combines with J gene TRBJ2-1; 8 bases are a match to TRBD1. V lost 5 bases to trimming and J lost 5 bases; unmatched junction nucleotides: 11. CDR1 and CDR2 from the germline V gene are DFQATT and SNEGSKA (reference sequence). This CDR3 contains 15 residues. Here the CDR3 reads CSAPHPLTGDNEQFF. CDR3 nucleotide sequence: TGCAGTGCTCCACATCCACTGACAGGGGACAATGAGCAGTTCTTC.

At least ten counts were recorded for this clonotype. This chain joins TRBV6-5 and TRBJ1-2, with 10 positions matching TRBD1. V gave up 2 bases and J gave up 5 bases; unmatched junction bases: 8. CDR1 and CDR2 (germline): MNHEY, SVGAGI. There are 16 residues in the CDR3. In nucleotides, the CDR3 is TGTGCCAGCAGTTACCATCCCGGGACAGGGGTTTATGGCTACACCTTC. Translated: CASSYHPGTGVYGYTF.

This clonotype has at least ten counts. The chain joins TRBV5-1 to TRBJ1-1, with 9 bases identical to TRBD1. The CDR3 contains 13 residues. The V and J ends lost 0 bases and 11 bases, in that order; junction bases with no gene match: 5. Germline loops: CDR1 SGHRS, CDR2 YFSETQ. CDR3 coding DNA: TGCGCCAGCAGCTTGGGGACAGGGGAGATGGCTTTCTTT. Its protein product is CASSLGTGEMAFF.

This rearrangement joins TRBV5-1 to TRBJ1-4; maybe TRBD1 (5 bases). CDR3 size: 14 residues. V lost 4 bases, J lost 10 bases, and 17 bases lay in between. Germline V CDR1 and CDR2: SGHRS, YFSETQ. In DNA form, the CDR3 reads TGCGCCAGCAGCCGAGACAGCCAGGGCGGAAAACTGTTTTTT. Translating gives CASSRDSQGGKLFF.

V usage is TRBV20-1 and J usage is TRBJ1-4, with D possibly matching TRBD1 (6 bases). Trimming left V 6 bases short and J 10 bases short, with 21 bases between. CDR3 length: 14 residues. Germline CDR1 reads DFQATT; CDR2 reads SNEGSKA (reference sequence). The CDR3 spells CSAPEGGGYGKLFF. The CDR3 nucleotides are TGCAGTGCCCCAGAGGGGGGGGGCTATGGAAAACTGTTTTTT.

The rearrangement uses TRBV6-2 or TRBV6-3 and TRBJ2-7; D uncertain. Germline V gives CDR1 MNHEY, CDR2 SVGEGT. Trimming took off 0 bases at V and 1 base at J, with 13 bases between the two ends. The CDR3 loop spans 16 amino acids. The CDR3 nucleotides read TGTGCCAGCAGTTACTCGATTCTTAGGGATTCCTACGAGCAGTACTTC. Protein: CASSYSILRDSYEQYF.

This clonotype was found a few times. Written as DNA, the CDR3 is TGTGCCAGTAAGAAGCGGGGCACAGATACGCAGTATTTT. It specifies CASKKRGTDTQYF. V is TRBV19 and J is TRBJ2-3; a possible D gene is TRBD2 (6 bases). V lost 7 bases and J lost 1, with 9 bases in between. In germline, CDR1 is LNHDA, CDR2 SQIVND (reference sequence). The CDR3 contains 13 residues.

This clonotype was observed many times. The chain couples TRBV11-2 to TRBJ2-3; TRBD2 agrees at 13 bases. V shed 1 base, J shed 5 bases, and the junction held 6 bases outside the gene matches. This CDR3 comprises 17 residues. Germline V gives CDR1 SGHAT, CDR2 FQNNGV. The CDR3 is CASSLGPLAGGGDTQYF. In nucleotides, the CDR3 is TGTGCCAGCAGCTTAGGACCACTAGCGGGAGGGGGAGATACGCAGTATTTT.

This clonotype was picked up a small number of times. The chain joins TRBV5-1 to TRBJ1-1, with D unclear. V was shortened by 5 bases and J by 4 bases, with 15 bases between the two germline ends. The germline V gene encodes CDR1 SGHRS and CDR2 YFSETQ. The CDR3 has 14 residues. The CDR3, as DNA: TGCGCCAGCAGGGACCCATCCGCGGGCACTGAAGCTTTCTTT. Its translation: CASRDPSAGTEAFF.

The chain carries TRBV5-1 and TRBJ1-1, with 10 bases matching TRBD1. Trimming at V came to 0 bases and at J to 5 bases, leaving 7 bases not matched to a gene. The CDR3 is 16 amino acids. The germline gives CDR1 SGHRS, CDR2 YFSETQ. CDR3: CASSLATGGARTEAFF. In DNA, the CDR3 is TGCGCCAGCAGCTTGGCGACAGGGGGCGCGAGAACTGAAGCTTTCTTT.

This clonotype was seen repeatedly, ten times or more. CDR3 sequence: CASSPPPVNTEAFF. Here the CDR3 DNA reads TGTGCCAGCAGTCCGCCCCCAGTGAACACTGAAGCTTTCTTT. The chain recombines TRBV12-3 or TRBV12-4 with TRBJ1-1; D is unresolved. The V end lost 5 bases, the J end lost 0 bases, and 10 bases lay between the germline ends. This CDR3 region has 14 residues.

The rearrangement links TRBV28 to TRBJ1-4; D unresolved. The CDR3 is made up of 14 amino acids. Germline V gene lookup returns CDR1 MDHEN and CDR2 SYDVKM. V was shortened by 6 bases and J by 2 bases, with 10 bases between the two germline ends. The CDR3 reads CASRDEATNEKLFF. The CDR3 DNA sequence: TGTGCCAGCAGAGACGAGGCGACTAATGAAAAACTGTTTTTT.

This clonotype appeared many times. The chain joins TRBV7-2 to TRBJ1-1, with TRBD1 identical over 7 bases. The CDR3 is 14 amino acids. CDR1 is SGHTA and CDR2 is FQGNSA in the germline V gene. V trimming: 2 bases; J trimming: 3 bases; junction bases outside the gene matches: 3. CDR3 in DNA: TGTGCCAGCAGCTTACCAGGGGGGTACACTGAAGCTTTCTTT. Its protein is CASSLPGGYTEAFF. The full variable domain, with the rest looked up from reference TRBV7-2 and TRBJ1-1, is GAGVSQSPSNKVTEKGKDVELRCDPISGHTALYWYRQSLGQGLEFLIYFQGNSAPDKSGLPSDRFSAERTGGSVSTLTIQRTQQEDSAVYLCASSLPGGYTEAFFGQGTRLTVV.

The chain combines TRBV9 with TRBJ2-5, with D perhaps matching TRBD1 (5 bases). The length of the CDR3 is 15 residues. Trimming shortened V by 1 base and J by 2 bases, and 12 bases separated the two germline ends. CDR1 and CDR2 (germline): SGDLS, YYNGEE. The CDR3 DNA reads as TGTGCCAGCAGCGTACTGGGGCTAGAGCAAGAGACCCAGTACTTC. Translating gives CASSVLGLEQETQYF.

This clonotype occurred many times. V and J are TRBV11-2 and TRBJ2-3; the D gene is possibly TRBD2 (6 bases). Between the trimmed V and J ends, which lost 5 bases and 5 bases, there was a span of 14 bases. There are 14 residues in the CDR3. The germline V gene has CDR1 SGHAT and CDR2 FQNNGV. The CDR3 sequence is CASSTVGGIDTQYF. The CDR3, as DNA: TGTGCCAGCAGCACCGTGGGGGGAATAGATACGCAGTATTTT.

The genes are TRBV19 and TRBJ1-2, with D unresolved. This CDR3 contains 12 residues. The V gene's germline CDR1 is LNHDA and CDR2 SQIVND (reference sequence). V was trimmed by 2 bases and J by 7 bases, leaving 8 bases between them. CDR3 nucleotide sequence: TGTGCCAGTAGTATACAGGACCGTGGCTACACCTTC. Encoded protein: CASSIQDRGYTF.

The chain carries TRBV5-5 and TRBJ1-6; unclear D gene. The V end was cut by 5 bases, the J end by 11 bases, with 14 bases between. Germline V gives CDR1 SGHKS, CDR2 YYEKEE (reference sequence). This CDR3 is built from 13 residues. CDR3 loop: CASSHDKNPPLHF. The CDR3 region has the DNA TGTGCCAGCAGTCACGACAAGAATCCACCCCTCCACTTT.

V gene TRBV20-1 combines with J gene TRBJ2-1, with 8 bases that match TRBD2. The CDR3 has 16 residues. Germline V lookup: CDR1 DFQATT, CDR2 SNEGSKA (reference sequence). V lost 2 bases, J lost 4 bases, and 10 bases stayed unmatched. The CDR3 DNA sequence: TGCAGTGCTAGAACCCTCGGGGCGGGAGGTTACAATGAGCAGTTCTTC. Amino acid sequence: CSARTLGAGGYNEQFF.

This rearrangement joins TRBV12-3 or TRBV12-4 to TRBJ1-2; tentatively, D is TRBD1 (5 bases). V was cut by 3 bases and J by 5 bases, with 10 bases left in between. The length of the CDR3 is 13 residues. CDR3 bases: TGTGCCAGCAGTTTGTCGGGGACTTATGGCTACACCTTC. Translated, it gives CASSLSGTYGYTF.

V gene TRBV29-1 combines with J gene TRBJ2-7, with a possible D match to TRBD2 (6 bases). Germline V gene lookup returns CDR1 SQVTM and CDR2 ANQGSEA. The V end was cut by 4 bases, the J end by 2 bases, with 18 bases between. The CDR3 is 15 residues long. DNA of the CDR3: TGCAGCGTTGGGGCCGCGGGGCTATACCCCTACGAGCAGTACTTC. It translates to CSVGAAGLYPYEQYF.

This clonotype was observed many times. The rearrangement uses TRBV7-2 and TRBJ1-5; 7 bases are shared with TRBD1. V dropped 2 bases and J dropped 11; count of bases not matched to a gene: 9. Per germline, CDR1 SGHTA and CDR2 FQGNSA. This CDR3 is 14 amino acids long. The CDR3 DNA sequence: TGTGCCAGCAGCTTAACTTGGGACAGTGGAGCCCAGCATTTT. This translates into CASSLTWDSGAQHF.

This clonotype was seen at least ten times. V usage is TRBV7-2 and J usage is TRBJ2-3, with D perhaps matching TRBD1 (6 bases). The CDR3 is made up of 15 amino acids. The V gene's germline CDR1 is SGHTA and CDR2 FQGNSA. V lost 5 bases and J 2 bases, leaving 14 bases between the germline ends. CDR3 DNA sequence: TGTGCCAGCAGCCCCGCAGGGGCGACCACAGATACGCAGTATTTT. Translation: CASSPAGATTDTQYF. Full variable domain (remainder filled in from reference TRBV7-2 and TRBJ2-3): GAGVSQSPSNKVTEKGKDVELRCDPISGHTALYWYRQSLGQGLEFLIYFQGNSAPDKSGLPSDRFSAERTGGSVSTLTIQRTQQEDSAVYLCASSPAGATTDTQYFGPGTRLTVL.